This TCR beta chain comes out of a study of T cell clonotyping in hematopoietic cell transplantation. About this clone itself: The antigen remains undetermined.

Libraries were prepared by immunoSEQ multiplex PCR; TCRdb keeps only in-frame clonotypes and omits some of them. The sample lists roughly 9,000 clones, around 85% occurring once. Study-level results: CD4 and CD8 repertoire contributions could not be separated without sorting.

The receptor's source is a female patient aged 30 to 45 who had an allogeneic stem cell transplant, so the T cells may come from the graft donor. Some clones in this sample may be carry-over from other donors' samples. The sample here was PBMCs, taken 180 days after allogeneic stem cell transplant.

DNA of the CDR3: TGTGCCTCGGGAAAGGGCTCTTCCCGCTCCTACGAGCAGTACTTC. This gives the protein CASGKGSSRSYEQYF. This chain joins TRBV10-3 and TRBJ2-7, with D maybe TRBD2 (5 bases). V lost 11 bases to trimming and J lost 0 bases, with 20 bases between them. Germline V lookup: CDR1 ENHRY, CDR2 SYGVKD. The CDR3 extends over 15 amino acids.